Listed below are T cell receptor beta chains from one sample, sequenced in a study of blood T cells in healthy people across ages. Each CDR3 protein gets one entry after TCRdb re-called the 5' RACE reads with MiXCR. The sample shows more than 1,000,000 distinct CDR3 sequences, less than 25% of them seen only once. These data were likewise used in another study, on T cells of mothers and their children.

Source material: blood. All receptors derive from a girl aged 2-10 years in good health. CDR3s include the opening cysteine and the closing phenylalanine or tryptophan. Each record gives: clone size, V gene, J gene, D gene, CDR3 protein. D genes are given only for firm matches. Not all rows give a size; the values are once, few, many and, for expanded clones, a class.

>NA|TRBV28|TRBJ2-5|NA
CASSLGWGENQETQYF
>NA|TRBV12-5|TRBJ1-6|TRBD1
CASGPSPGQHVPSPLHF
>NA|TRBV19|TRBJ2-2|NA
CASSIQPTQTGELFF
>NA|TRBV27|NA|NA
CASSLGGVTYEQYF
>few|TRBV4-3|TRBJ1-5|NA
CASSHRAGADQPQHF
>few|TRBV12-3/TRBV12-4|TRBJ2-3|TRBD1
CASSPGQGISDTQYF
>NA|TRBV27|TRBJ1-6|NA
CASSFQASPLHF
>NA|TRBV12-3/TRBV12-4|TRBJ2-3|NA
CASSFQGPDTQYF
>NA|TRBV5-6|NA|TRBD1
CASSHRDRAYEQYF
>few|TRBV9|TRBJ1-1|TRBD1
CASSVGGTGHTEAFF
>NA|TRBV12-3/TRBV12-4|NA|NA
CASSFSGLTHEQFF
>NA|TRBV6-2/TRBV6-3|TRBJ1-1|NA
CASIDRENTEAFF
>few|TRBV6-2/TRBV6-3|TRBJ2-7|NA
CASSDRRGLSYEQYF
>few|TRBV7-2|TRBJ1-2|TRBD1
CASSLGDSAGYTF
>few|TRBV5-1|TRBJ2-5|NA
CASRGWSLRLQETQYF
>NA|TRBV10-3|TRBJ2-5|NA
CAATDPEDPARKETQYF
>NA|TRBV28|TRBJ1-2|NA
CALGQYNYGYTF
>few|TRBV3-1|NA|TRBD2
CASSQDVTSGRAVGQFF
>few|TRBV7-8|TRBJ2-3|TRBD2
CASSSLAGVADTQYF
>few|TRBV28|TRBJ2-5|NA
CASSTQARGVQETQYF
>NA|TRBV28|TRBJ2-7|TRBD1
CASSTGGRSEEQYF
>NA|TRBV20-1|TRBJ1-2|NA
CSARDSTNYGYTF
>few|TRBV5-1|TRBJ2-3|NA
CASSLLRVADTQYF
>few|TRBV10-3|TRBJ1-4|TRBD1
CAISGPGTGSHEKLFF
>NA|TRBV29-1|TRBJ2-3|NA
CSVQGGENTDTQYF
>NA|TRBV12-3/TRBV12-4|TRBJ2-7|NA
CASSLLGGGEQYF
>many|TRBV7-2|TRBJ1-4|NA
CASSHFGLGGFEKLFF
>NA|TRBV5-6|NA|NA
CASSLGIAEQYF
>many|TRBV20-1|TRBJ2-5|NA
CSASIRRGEETQYF
>NA|TRBV7-3|TRBJ1-2|NA
CASSLGVGDGYTF
>NA|TRBV3-1|TRBJ2-3|TRBD2
CAGSQGDFPSGRTDTQYF
>few|TRBV29-1|TRBJ2-1|TRBD2
CSGEGVAGGYNEQFF
>few|TRBV3-1|TRBJ2-5|NA
CASSRDRVGVLQETQYF
>few|TRBV12-3/TRBV12-4|TRBJ2-5|NA
CASSFPAETQYF
>NA|TRBV20-1|TRBJ1-2|NA
CSARDQVWNGYTF
>few|TRBV29-1|TRBJ1-2|NA
CSVPPQVNSYGYTF
>few|TRBV6-1|TRBJ1-6|NA
CASSEAESSYNSPLHF
>few|TRBV19|TRBJ2-1|TRBD2
CASSETSGNEQFF
>NA|TRBV5-1|TRBJ1-2|NA
CASSFHTGPGPYGYTF
>few|TRBV20-1|NA|TRBD2
CSASLSGGFYEQYF
>NA|TRBV24-1|TRBJ2-3|NA
CATSDRRGSSIDTQYF
>few|TRBV20-1|TRBJ1-1|NA
CSARARGGGKAFF
>few|TRBV6-2/TRBV6-3|TRBJ2-3|NA
CASSYPLGDEGTQYF
>few|TRBV10-3|TRBJ1-1|NA
CAISESLAVAFF
>NA|TRBV5-5|TRBJ2-3|TRBD1
CASRRTGKTDTQYF
>NA|TRBV7-9|TRBJ2-7|NA
CASSSSLPDSSYEQYF
>NA|TRBV12-3/TRBV12-4|TRBJ2-1|NA
CASSIPPGAYNEQFF
>NA|TRBV20-1|TRBJ2-1|TRBD2
CSANVAGLMNEQFF
>few|TRBV7-8|TRBJ2-1|TRBD2
CASSLDSPKSGKVYNEQFF